This TCR beta chain was obtained from a study of CD8+ T cells in alopecia areata. Lesional scalp tissue (obtained by punch biopsy) and peripheral blood were collected from alopecia areata patients. Trimming left V 2 bases short and J 2 bases short, with 6 bases between. The CDR3 loop spans 12 amino acids. From germline, CDR1 is SQVTM and CDR2 ANQGSEA. Sequencing used cDNA as its template, made by extracting RNA and reverse transcribing it. TCRdb's copy holds only in-frame clones and misses some; the assay was immunoSEQ multiplex PCR. The sample holds about 100,000 clones; under 65% are singletons and the top ten take roughly 25%. Whole-study findings and limits: Scalp repertoires also include resident alphabeta T cells from normal skin. Compared with mice, patients displayed less clear TCR sharing, possibly for HLA-related reasons. An increase in clonality over normal scalp was evident in lesional scalp, especially alopecia totalis/universalis.

Remarks on this clone: Its target is unknown.

The sequence was collected from a human donor with alopecia areata. The chain employs TRBV29-1 and TRBJ1-1; D is unresolved. Input material: NKG2D-low CD8+ T cells sorted from blood. DNA of the CDR3: TGCAGCGTTGAAAAGGGTAACACTGAAGCTTTCTTT. The encoded protein is CSVEKGNTEAFF.